Each of the 14 T cell receptor beta chains below was sequenced from the same sample in a study of blood T cell repertoires in COVID-19. Assay: immunoSEQ multiplex PCR; the TCRdb copy retains only in-frame clones and omits some. This table has fewer than 350,000 clones, roughly 90% appearing once. The sample comprised PBMCs or T cells enriched from blood (not recorded which). These receptors originate from a young woman with acute COVID-19.

Remarks on this clone: In the same sample, other DNA sequences code for this CDR3. V is TRBV6-6 and J is TRBJ2-7; unclear D gene. Trimming removed 0 bases from V and 7 bases from J, with 7 bases in between. The germline V gene encodes CDR1 MNHNY and CDR2 SVGAGI (reference sequence). This CDR3 is 12 amino acids long. CDR3 nucleotides: TGTGCCAGCAGTTACTCGACTGGAGAGCAGTACTTC. Protein sequence: CASSYSTGEQYF.

The chain uses TRBV28 and TRBJ2-2; D is unclear. Germline V gives CDR1 MDHEN, CDR2 SYDVKM. The ends were cut back, 3 bases at V and 7 bases at J, with 6 bases in the middle. The CDR3 sequence is 12 residues long. CDR3 sequence: CASSLGLGELFF. The DNA of the CDR3 is TGTGCCAGCAGTTTGGGCCTCGGGGAGCTGTTTTTT.

The V call is TRBV5-4, the J call TRBJ2-1; TRBD2 matches at 7 bases. The CDR3 contains 15 residues. In germline, CDR1 is SGHNT, CDR2 YYREEE (reference sequence). V dropped 4 bases and J dropped 7; count of bases not matched to a gene: 11. The CDR3 is CASSQIAGGSNEQFF. DNA for the CDR3: TGTGCCAGCAGCCAAATAGCGGGTGGGAGTAATGAGCAGTTCTTC.

The table lists this clone with a count of one. This rearrangement joins TRBV7-2 to TRBJ2-7; D remains unclear. V lost 5 bases and J lost 3, with 14 bases in between. The germline V gene encodes CDR1 SGHTA and CDR2 FQGNSA. The CDR3 is 14 residues long. CDR3 in DNA: TGTGCCAGCAGCCCGACAACTCGGAACTACGAGCAGTACTTC. This encodes CASSPTTRNYEQYF.

J is TRBJ2-2 and V is TRBV15; D unresolved. V lost 2 bases and J lost 4, with 5 bases in between. Germline V gene lookup returns CDR1 LNHNV and CDR2 YYDKDF (reference sequence). CDR3 length: 13 amino acids. The CDR3 region is CATSRLVTGELFF. The DNA for the CDR3 is TGTGCCACCAGCAGACTTGTCACCGGGGAGCTGTTTTTT.

The genes are TRBV7-9 and TRBJ1-2, with D tentatively TRBD1 (6 bases). Per the germline V gene, CDR1 is SEHNR and CDR2 is FQNEAQ (reference sequence). The CDR3 is 14 residues long. V lost 2 bases to trimming and J lost 8 bases, with 15 bases between them. Here the CDR3 reads CASSLSSGVEGYTF. Here the CDR3 DNA reads TGTGCCAGCAGCTTATCTTCAGGGGTTGAGGGCTACACCTTC.

The chain employs TRBV30 and TRBJ2-2, with D hard to call. V dropped 1 base and J dropped 5 bases, with 5 bases sitting between them. The CDR3 covers 12 residues. CDR1 is GTSNPN, CDR2 SVGIG, per germline (reference sequence). The CDR3 here is CAWSDMTGELFF. DNA of the CDR3: TGTGCCTGGAGTGATATGACCGGGGAGCTGTTTTTT.

V is TRBV5-6 and J is TRBJ1-5; a weak D match, TRBD1 (5 bases). Trimming took off 2 bases at V and 3 bases at J, with 9 bases between the two ends. The length of the CDR3 is 14 residues. In germline, CDR1 is SGHDT, CDR2 YYEEEE. For the CDR3, the DNA is TGTGCCAGCAGCTTCAACAGGCTCAATCAGCCCCAGCATTTT. Protein: CASSFNRLNQPQHF.

The genes are TRBV4-2 and TRBJ2-7; 8 bases map to TRBD2. Germline V lookup: CDR1 LGHNA, CDR2 YNFKEQ. The CDR3 is 15 residues long. V gave up 4 bases and J gave up 0 bases; unmatched junction bases: 5. The CDR3 loop reads CASSRELAVSYEQYF. The CDR3, as DNA: TGTGCCAGCAGCCGCGAACTAGCGGTCTCCTACGAGCAGTACTTC.

This chain uses TRBV19 with TRBJ2-2; D is undetermined. The CDR3 extends over 13 amino acids. Trimming left V 2 bases short and J 6 bases short, with 7 bases between. CDR1 is LNHDA, CDR2 SQIVND, per germline (reference sequence). The CDR3 DNA reads TGTGCCAGTAGTATATCGGTATCCGGGGAGCTGTTTTTT. Translated: CASSISVSGELFF. Variable domain in full (rest from reference TRBV19 and TRBJ2-2): DGGITQSPKYLFRKEGQNVTLSCEQNLNHDAMYWYRQDPGQGLRLIYYSQIVNDFQKGDIAEGYSVSREKKESFPLTVTSAQKNPTAFYLCASSISVSGELFFGEGSRLTVL.

J is TRBJ2-5 and V is TRBV9, with D possibly being TRBD1 (6 bases). The CDR3 length is 15 residues. CDR1 and CDR2 (germline): SGDLS, YYNGEE. V was trimmed by 4 bases and J by 2 bases, leaving 15 bases between them. This chain's CDR3 is CASSPWKGVQETQYF. The CDR3 coding sequence is TGTGCCAGCAGCCCCTGGAAGGGGGTACAAGAGACCCAGTACTTC.

The chain is built from TRBV21-1 and TRBJ2-7; the DNA was not compared with TRBD2, the D call given in the table. TRBV21-1 has pseudogene status. There are 16 residues in the CDR3. CDR3 sequence (DNA): TGTGCCAGCAGCGAGCCAGAGGTGGTAGGATCCTACGAGCAGTACTTC. Amino acids: CASSEPEVVGSYEQYF.

A single count supports this clone. V gene TRBV28 combines with J gene TRBJ1-5; 7 positions match TRBD1. V gave up 2 bases and J gave up 3 bases; unmatched junction bases: 10. The CDR3 consists of 17 residues. Germline-derived CDR1 and CDR2 are MDHEN and SYDVKM. The CDR3 loop reads CASSLQGDSPINQPQHF. The CDR3 bases are TGTGCCAGCAGTTTACAGGGGGACTCGCCCATCAATCAGCCCCAGCATTTT.

The V call is TRBV29-1, the J call TRBJ2-3; 7 nucleotides align to TRBD2. The CDR3 covers 14 residues. Germline V gene data show CDR1 as SQVTM and CDR2 as ANQGSEA. J gave up 1 base and V 4 bases, and 5 bases lay outside the gene matches. In nucleotides, the CDR3 is TGCAGCGTTGTAACTAGCGTTGGCACAGATACGCAGTATTTT. This sequence encodes CSVVTSVGTDTQYF.